The clone carrying this T cell receptor beta chain turned up a few times. Antigen: not known. V dropped 7 bases and J dropped 4; count of bases not matched to a gene: 10. The CDR3 spans 15 residues. In germline, CDR1 is SGHRS, CDR2 YFSETQ. Profiled with immunoSEQ multiplex PCR; TCRdb holds only in-frame clones, not every one. The data hold more than 65,000 clones, with roughly 80% observed a single time. The data stem from a study of T cell clones after liver transplantation. Study in general: Apart from three HCV-positive recipients, transplants were for non-autoimmune, non-viral reasons. Study-level points and caveats: Graft donor-reactive T cells may have migrated into the graft rather than being deleted.

The sequences come from CD4+ T cells from blood, collected 12 months after liver transplant. The chain is built from TRBV5-1 and TRBJ2-2, with 7 bases aligning to TRBD1. The TCR originated in a human patient who received a liver transplant. Some of the T cells might come from the graft donor. The CDR3 sequence is CASHSTGPGTGELFF. The DNA for the CDR3 is TGCGCCAGCCACTCGACAGGGCCCGGCACCGGGGAGCTGTTTTTT.